What follows describes a single T cell receptor (beta chain). This specimen belongs to a study of CD8 T cells in Susac syndrome. V lost 6 bases, J lost 5 bases, and 4 bases stayed unmatched. Per the germline V gene, CDR1 is SEHNR and CDR2 is FQNEAQ (reference sequence). The CDR3 contains 13 residues. A quantity of about 0.5 to 1 ug RNA underwent reverse transcription using random hexamers. With immunoSEQ multiplex PCR, TCR beta CDR3 was amplified across 54 Vbeta and 13 Jbeta. TCRdb itself ran the immunoSEQ multiplex PCR reads through MiXCR, one entry per CDR3 protein. The sample shows about 200,000 distinct CDR3 sequences, approximately 95% of them seen only once.

This sequence joins TRBV7-9 and TRBJ2-1; 7 positions agree with TRBD2. The TCR originated in a human donor in good health. The sequencing sample was made of CD4+ T cells from PBMCs. For the CDR3, the DNA is TGTGCCAGCAGTCTAGGGAGGGACAATGAGCAGTTCTTC. It codes for CASSLGRDNEQFF.